This T cell receptor (beta chain) is drawn from a study of cytomegalovirus exposure and HLA in healthy donors. Primers included in the PCR were 60 Vbeta and 13 Jbeta primers. Only in-frame clones appear in the TCRdb table, and some are missing; sequencing was by immunoSEQ multiplex PCR. The data show 150,000 or so clones, approximately 84% seen once. Study results and caveats: Both high specificity and high sensitivity reportedly marked the classifier's diagnosis of cytomegalovirus status. Several V segments, TRBV6-2 and TRBV6-3 among them, could not be told apart and were dropped.

Germline CDR1 reads MNHEY; CDR2 reads SVGAGI. This CDR3 contains 16 residues. The germline V and J ends were trimmed by 2 bases and 2 bases, with 16 bases remaining between them. This clone has more than one count but fewer than ten. Its antigen is not known. The clonotype comes from a woman between 45 and 65 years old in good health and CMV-seropositive. The chain combines TRBV6-5 with TRBJ2-7, with D maybe TRBD2 (5 bases). The sample was PBMCs. DNA of the CDR3: TGTGCCAGCAGTTACCTATCGGGGTCGCTCACCTACGAGCAGTACTTC. This gives the protein CASSYLSGSLTYEQYF.